A single sample gave rise to the 31 T cell receptor beta chains below, sequenced in a study of blood T cell repertoires in COVID-19. Some clones are missing from TCRdb's copy, which holds only in-frame ones; the method was immunoSEQ multiplex PCR. The table shows approximately 160,000 clones, with approximately 83% occurring only once. The sequenced sample was peripheral blood. Receptors originate from a woman aged 60-70 years with acute or convalescent COVID-19.

The chain is built from TRBV12-5 and TRBJ1-1; D is perhaps TRBD1 (6 bases). The CDR3 has 16 residues. CDR1 is LGHNT, CDR2 FRNRAP, per germline. Deletions cut 0 bases from V and 3 bases from J, with 14 bases between. For the CDR3, the DNA is TGTGCTAGTGGTTTGGTTCGTCAGGCAGGGGACACTGAAGCTTTCTTT. Translating gives CASGLVRQAGDTEAFF. Drawing the rest from reference TRBV12-5 and TRBJ1-1, the complete variable domain is DARVTQTPRHKVTEMGQEVTMRCQPILGHNTVFWYRQTMMQGLELLAYFRNRAPLDDSGMPKDRFSAEMPDATLATLKIQPSEPRDSAVYFCASGLVRQAGDTEAFFGQGTRLTVV.

The rearrangement joins TRBV28 to TRBJ1-1; D uncertain. Germline assignment: CDR1 MDHEN and CDR2 SYDVKM. The CDR3 sequence is 17 residues long. V dropped 8 bases and J dropped 1 base, with 23 bases sitting between them. The CDR3 bases are TGTGCCAGCCCTGTACCCCTCGAGATCCGACAGAACACTGAAGCTTTCTTT. Amino acid sequence: CASPVPLEIRQNTEAFF.

This clone was counted between two and nine times. The chain recombines TRBV7-9 with TRBJ1-1; TRBD1 might be the D (6 bases). The V gene lost 2 bases and the J gene lost 1 base, with 11 bases spanning the gap. The CDR3 sequence is 15 residues long. Germline V gene data show CDR1 as SEHNR and CDR2 as FQNEAQ (reference sequence). The CDR3 reads CASSLSLGGNTEAFF. The CDR3 DNA is TGTGCCAGCAGCTTATCGTTAGGGGGGAACACTGAAGCTTTCTTT.

V gene TRBV11-3 combines with J gene TRBJ2-1; 12 bases are shared with TRBD2. CDR3 size: 15 residues. J lost 3 bases, V lost 5 bases, and 2 bases had no gene match. CDR1 and CDR2 (germline): SGHNT, YENEEA. This CDR3 is CASSLAGGDYNEQFF. The CDR3 DNA sequence: TGTGCCAGCAGCCTAGCGGGGGGGGACTACAATGAGCAGTTCTTC.

In this sample, this clone turned up a few times. The V and J genes are TRBV2 and TRBJ1-5; D not certain. Germline V CDR1 and CDR2: SNHLY, FYNNEI. The CDR3 has 13 amino acids. Between the trimmed V and J ends, which lost 2 bases and 7 bases, there was a span of 9 bases. CDR3 DNA sequence: TGTGCCAGCAGTGAATCAGGAACCCAGCCCCAGCATTTT. Protein sequence: CASSESGTQPQHF.

The chain recombines TRBV18 with TRBJ1-1; 7 nucleotides agree with TRBD1. J gave up 4 bases and V 2 bases, and 10 bases lay outside the gene matches. The CDR3 contains 16 residues. Germline CDR1 reads KGHSH; CDR2 reads LQKENI. The CDR3 loop reads CASSPEETGLITEAFF. The CDR3 nucleotides are TGTGCCAGCTCACCAGAGGAGACAGGGCTGATCACTGAAGCTTTCTTT.

The V gene is TRBV7-9, the J gene TRBJ2-1, with 14 bases lining up with TRBD2. Germline values: CDR1 SEHNR, CDR2 FQNEAQ (reference sequence). The V gene end was trimmed by 4 bases and the J gene end by 8 bases; junction bases not matched to a gene: 7. CDR3 length: 16 residues. The CDR3 is CASSSGLAGGLDEQFF. The CDR3 DNA is TGTGCCAGCAGCTCCGGACTAGCGGGGGGCCTCGATGAGCAGTTCTTC.

V usage is TRBV10-3 and J usage is TRBJ2-3; 8 bases line up with TRBD1. The CDR3 is 15 amino acids. Germline-derived CDR1 and CDR2 are ENHRY and SYGVKD. V shed 3 bases, J shed 4 bases, and the junction held 6 bases outside the gene matches. DNA of the CDR3: TGTGCCATCAGTGATGGACTGGACAGGGCAGATACGCAGTATTTT. Protein product: CAISDGLDRADTQYF.

V is TRBV7-2 and J is TRBJ1-5; D is undetermined. The CDR3 consists of 16 residues. Looked up from germline, CDR1 is SGHTA and CDR2 is FQGNSA. The V and J ends lost 1 base and 4 bases respectively, with 14 bases between them. The CDR3 reads CASSLEGRSLNQPQHF. In DNA form, the CDR3 reads TGTGCCAGCAGCTTAGAAGGCAGGTCCCTAAATCAGCCCCAGCATTTT.

CDR3: CASSPRQESPQHF. In nucleotides, the CDR3 is TGTGCCAGCAGTCCACGCCAAGAAAGCCCCCAGCATTTT. The chain has TRBV2 and TRBJ1-5, with D unclear. The CDR3 extends over 13 amino acids. V shed 5 bases and J shed 10 bases, with 15 bases lying between them. The V gene's germline CDR1 is SNHLY and CDR2 FYNNEI. Together with reference TRBV2 and TRBJ1-5, the CDR3 gives the full variable domain: EPEVTQTPSHQVTQMGQEVILRCVPISNHLYFYWYRQILGQKVEFLVSFYNNEISEKSEIFDDQFSVERPDGSNFTLKIRSTKLEDSAMYFCASSPRQESPQHFGDGTRLSIL.

Ten or more counts support this clone. The chain combines TRBV28 with TRBJ2-7; D may be TRBD1 (6 bases). The V end lost 6 bases, the J end lost 3 bases, and 15 bases lay between the germline ends. Germline V CDR1 and CDR2: MDHEN, SYDVKM. CDR3 size: 14 residues. For the CDR3, the DNA is TGTGCCAGCAGCCTACCGGACAGAGACTACGAGCAGTACTTC. This encodes CASSLPDRDYEQYF.

The rearrangement joins TRBV6-1 to TRBJ2-3; D is possibly TRBD2 (7 bases). CDR1 is MNHNS and CDR2 is SASEGT in the germline V gene. V shed 4 bases and J shed 2 bases, with 19 bases lying between them. The CDR3 is 17 residues long. The CDR3 reads CASSGPGGGGFTDTQYF. CDR3 bases: TGTGCCAGCAGTGGTCCCGGGGGAGGGGGGTTCACAGATACGCAGTATTTT.

The chain recombines TRBV12-5 with TRBJ2-6; D unclear. The ends were cut back, 6 bases at V and 3 bases at J, with 12 bases in the middle. Germline V CDR1 and CDR2: LGHNT, FRNRAP. This CDR3 has 15 amino acids. CDR3 in DNA: TGTGCTAGTGGACTCTCCCTTGGTGGGGCCAACGTCCTGACTTTC. This sequence encodes CASGLSLGGANVLTF.

This clone is a singleton in its sample. V and J are TRBV6-4 and TRBJ2-7, with TRBD1 matching 8 bases. CDR3 length: 14 amino acids. Per the germline V gene, CDR1 is MRHNA and CDR2 is SNTAGT. The trim removed 7 bases at V and 0 bases at J, leaving 5 bases unmatched. CDR3: CASKPGQDSYEQYF. The DNA for the CDR3 is TGTGCCAGCAAACCGGGACAGGACTCCTACGAGCAGTACTTC.

The CDR3 DNA is TGTGCCAGCAGCTTCAGGGGGCGTAACTATGGCTACACCTTC. Protein: CASSFRGRNYGYTF. V and J are TRBV7-4 and TRBJ1-2; 8 bases fit TRBD1. Germline trimming cut 3 bases from V and 1 base from J; bases unmatched to any gene: 1. The CDR3 length is 14 residues. Germline values: CDR1 SGHVT, CDR2 SQSDAQ.

The chain links TRBV14 to TRBJ1-1, with D maybe TRBD1 (5 bases). From germline, CDR1 is SGHDN and CDR2 FVKESK. V shed 1 base and J shed 0 bases, with 9 bases lying between them. The CDR3 extends over 15 amino acids. In DNA, the CDR3 is TGTGCCAGCAGCCAAGCGTGGGGGGTGAACACTGAAGCTTTCTTT. It specifies CASSQAWGVNTEAFF.

The chain has TRBV19 and TRBJ2-2; 7 positions match TRBD1. The CDR3 consists of 15 residues. Germline V gives CDR1 LNHDA, CDR2 SQIVND (reference sequence). V dropped 7 bases and J dropped 4; count of bases not matched to a gene: 9. CDR3 region: CASNTGVKVTGELFF. Here the CDR3 DNA reads TGTGCCAGTAACACAGGGGTTAAAGTCACCGGGGAGCTGTTTTTT.

This clone is medium-sized. Other nucleotide sequences from this sample produce the same CDR3. This chain uses TRBV19 with TRBJ2-7; 11 nucleotides agree with TRBD1. The germline CDR1 and CDR2 sequences are LNHDA and SQIVND (reference sequence). This CDR3 is 15 amino acids long. J lost 3 bases, V lost 1 base, and 2 bases had no gene match. CDR3 sequence (DNA): TGTGCCAGTAGTATAGGGACAGGGGGCTTCTACGAGCAGTACTTC. Protein sequence: CASSIGTGGFYEQYF.

The chain carries TRBV19 and TRBJ1-6; 8 bases line up with TRBD1. There are 14 residues in the CDR3. The V gene end was trimmed by 7 bases and the J gene end by 10 bases; junction bases not matched to a gene: 9. CDR1 and CDR2 (germline): LNHDA, SQIVND (reference sequence). CDR3 in amino acids: CASTSDRVGSPLHF. As DNA, the CDR3 is TGTGCCAGTACCTCGGACAGGGTTGGATCACCCCTCCACTTT.

V is TRBV5-1 and J is TRBJ2-7; 8 bases align to TRBD1. The CDR3 is 15 residues long. The germline CDR1 and CDR2 sequences are SGHRS and YFSETQ. Losses at the gene ends were 0 bases for V and 6 bases for J; bases not matched to a gene: 8. The CDR3 sequence is CASSLDGQGGSEQYF. Here the CDR3 DNA reads TGCGCCAGCAGCTTGGACGGACAGGGTGGATCCGAGCAGTACTTC.

The genes are TRBV5-4 and TRBJ1-1; D gene ambiguous. Germline V CDR1 and CDR2: SGHNT, YYREEE (reference sequence). V was clipped by 2 bases and J by 6 bases, with 14 bases between them. This CDR3 is 14 amino acids long. The CDR3 DNA is TGTGCCAGCAGCTTTTCGGGGTATTGGGCTGAAGCTTTCTTT. Residues: CASSFSGYWAEAFF.

The rearrangement uses TRBV7-6 and TRBJ1-6; perhaps TRBD1 as D (5 bases). Trimming pared 5 bases from V and 7 bases from J, leaving 18 bases between. Germline V gives CDR1 SGHVS, CDR2 FNYEAQ. The CDR3 is made up of 16 amino acids. This CDR3 reads CASSQDRAGWNSPLHF. The CDR3 nucleotides read TGTGCCAGCAGCCAAGATCGGGCAGGGTGGAATTCACCCCTCCACTTT.

The chain joins TRBV5-8 to TRBJ1-5; 7 bases match TRBD1. The CDR3 consists of 16 residues. The V and J ends lost 4 bases and 2 bases, in that order; junction bases with no gene match: 9. CDR1 and CDR2 (germline): SGHTS, YDEGEE. The CDR3 protein is CASSILWDSRNQPQHF. CDR3 nucleotide sequence: TGTGCCAGCAGCATACTATGGGACAGTCGCAATCAGCCCCAGCATTTT.

V gene TRBV7-6 combines with J gene TRBJ1-1, with 7 bases identical to TRBD1. Germline CDR1 SGHVS, CDR2 FNYEAQ. CDR3 size: 15 residues. J lost 1 base, V lost 5 bases, and 7 bases had no gene match. The CDR3 nucleotides are TGTGCCAGCAGCACGCTGACAGGGCCGAACACTGAAGCTTTCTTT. The encoded protein is CASSTLTGPNTEAFF.

DNA of the CDR3: TGTGCCAGCAGTCGGACACTTAGCACAGATACGCAGTATTTT. It specifies CASSRTLSTDTQYF. The genes are TRBV6-5 and TRBJ2-3; D perhaps matches TRBD1 (5 bases). The CDR3 is 14 residues long. Germline V gene data show CDR1 as MNHEY and CDR2 as SVGAGI. V lost 5 bases to trimming and J lost 0 bases, with 9 bases between them.

The V call is TRBV19, the J call TRBJ1-1, with D possibly TRBD1 on 5 matching bases. Germline V gives CDR1 LNHDA, CDR2 SQIVND (reference sequence). The V end was cut by 6 bases, the J end by 1 base, with 12 bases between. This CDR3 comprises 14 residues. The CDR3 sequence is CASRAGPPNTEAFF. The CDR3, as DNA: TGTGCCAGTAGAGCGGGACCACCGAACACTGAAGCTTTCTTT.

The chain links TRBV3-1 (or the pseudogene TRBV3-2) to TRBJ2-5; 9 nucleotides align to TRBD1. CDR3 length equals 16 residues. Germline trimming cut 4 bases from V and 5 bases from J; bases unmatched to any gene: 11. Germline V lookup: CDR1 LGHDT, CDR2 YNNKEL (reference sequence). CDR3 region: CASSLGTGLGKETQYF. For the CDR3, the DNA is TGTGCCAGCAGCCTCGGGACAGGGCTCGGAAAGGAGACCCAGTACTTC.

The chain carries TRBV5-1 and TRBJ2-3, with a tentative D call TRBD1 (6 bases). CDR1 and CDR2 (germline): SGHRS, YFSETQ. The CDR3 is made up of 14 amino acids. V dropped 0 bases and J dropped 4 bases, with 9 bases sitting between them. This CDR3 is CASSLVPGADTQYF. Written as DNA, the CDR3 is TGCGCCAGCAGCTTGGTGCCAGGGGCAGATACGCAGTATTTT.

The chain joins TRBV12-3 or TRBV12-4 to TRBJ1-2; tentatively, D is TRBD1 (5 bases). The CDR3 loop spans 12 amino acids. V was trimmed by 5 bases and J by 8 bases, leaving 12 bases between them. CDR3 region: CASSPGTSGYTF. The CDR3, as DNA: TGTGCCAGCAGTCCAGGGACTTCGGGCTACACCTTC.

The chain carries TRBV12-3 or TRBV12-4 and TRBJ1-2; TRBD1 matches at 10 bases. V lost 4 bases to trimming and J lost 11 bases; unmatched junction nucleotides: 1. The CDR3 length is 11 residues. Here the CDR3 DNA reads TGTGCCAGCAGTTCGGGACAGGGGTACACCTTC. It specifies CASSSGQGYTF.

V gene TRBV10-3 combines with J gene TRBJ2-7, with 9 nucleotides matching TRBD1. The CDR3 covers 14 residues. With V trimmed by 5 bases and J by 5 bases, 7 bases remained unmatched. Germline V gives CDR1 ENHRY, CDR2 SYGVKD. The CDR3 DNA follows: TGTGCCATCAGTCCGGGACAGGGCCCCAACGAGCAGTACTTC. Amino acid sequence: CAISPGQGPNEQYF.